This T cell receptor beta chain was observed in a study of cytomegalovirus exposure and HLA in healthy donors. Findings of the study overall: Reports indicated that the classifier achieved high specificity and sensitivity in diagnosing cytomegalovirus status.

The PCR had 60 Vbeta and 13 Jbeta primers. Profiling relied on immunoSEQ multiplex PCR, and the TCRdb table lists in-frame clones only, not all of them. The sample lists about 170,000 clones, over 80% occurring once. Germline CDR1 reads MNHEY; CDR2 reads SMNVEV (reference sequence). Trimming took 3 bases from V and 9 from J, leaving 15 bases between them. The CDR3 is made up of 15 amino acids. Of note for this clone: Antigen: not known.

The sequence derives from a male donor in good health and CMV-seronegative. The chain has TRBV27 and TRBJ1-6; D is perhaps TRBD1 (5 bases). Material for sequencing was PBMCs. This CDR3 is CASSFGGAGLSPLHF. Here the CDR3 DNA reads TGTGCCAGCAGTTTTGGAGGGGCCGGTCTTTCACCCCTCCACTTT.